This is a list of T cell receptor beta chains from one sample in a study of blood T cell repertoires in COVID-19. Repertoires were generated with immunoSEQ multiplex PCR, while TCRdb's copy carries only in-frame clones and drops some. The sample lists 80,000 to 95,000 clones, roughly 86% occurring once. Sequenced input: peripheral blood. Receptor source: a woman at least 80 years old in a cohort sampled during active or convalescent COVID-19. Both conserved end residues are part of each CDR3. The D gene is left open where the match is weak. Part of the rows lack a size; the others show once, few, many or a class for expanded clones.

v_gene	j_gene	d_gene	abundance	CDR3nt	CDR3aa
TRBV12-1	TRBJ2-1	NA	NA	TGTGCCAGCAGCGCTCCGGGACTAGCGGGAGAAGGTGAGCAGTTCTTC	CASSAPGLAGEGEQFF
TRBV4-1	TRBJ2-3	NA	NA	TGCGCCAGCAGCCGGAGACTGGTTTTGGGTTCAGATACGCAGTATTTT	CASSRRLVLGSDTQYF
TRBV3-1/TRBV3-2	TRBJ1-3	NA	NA	TGTGCCAGCAGCCCTCTGAGGCTCACTGGAAACACCATATATTTT	CASSPLRLTGNTIYF
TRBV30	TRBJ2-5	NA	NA	TGTGCCTGGAGTCTGGGGGCCGAGACCCAGTACTTC	CAWSLGAETQYF
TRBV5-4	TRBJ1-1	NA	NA	TGTGCCAGCAGCTTAGGCGGACTAAAGAACACTGAAGCTTTCTTT	CASSLGGLKNTEAFF
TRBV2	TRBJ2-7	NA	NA	TGTGCCAGCAGTGAGTTGGTTACGAGCTCCTACGAGCAGTACTTC	CASSELVTSSYEQYF
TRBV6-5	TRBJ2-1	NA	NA	TGTGCCAGTCTTCGCACATCGCCCCCGGGGAATGAGCAGTTCTTC	CASLRTSPPGNEQFF
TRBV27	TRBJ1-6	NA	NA	TGTGCCTCTGGGGGCGGGTATAATTCACCCCTCCACTTT	CASGGGYNSPLHF
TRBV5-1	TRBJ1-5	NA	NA	TGCGCCAGCAGCTTGGAATCAGGCAGCAATCAGCCCCAGCATTTT	CASSLESGSNQPQHF
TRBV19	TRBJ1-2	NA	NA	TGTGCCAGTAGGTCCCGAGGCCATGGCTACACCTTC	CASRSRGHGYTF
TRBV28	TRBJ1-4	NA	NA	TGTGCCAGCAGTTTTCAATCAGGGACTACTAATGAAAAACTGTTTTTT	CASSFQSGTTNEKLFF
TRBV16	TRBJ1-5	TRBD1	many	TGTGCCAGCAGCCTGCGACAGGGTGGTAATCAGCCCCAGCATTTT	CASSLRQGGNQPQHF
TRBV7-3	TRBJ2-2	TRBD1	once	TGTGCCAGCAGCCGACAGGGGGCGAACACCGGGGAGCTGTTTTTT	CASSRQGANTGELFF
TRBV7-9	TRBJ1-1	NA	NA	TGTGCCAGCAGCTTAGAGTCTGGGCTGAACACTGAAGCTTTCTTT	CASSLESGLNTEAFF
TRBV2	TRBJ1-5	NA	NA	TGTGCCAGCACGGGGGTCCCGCCGATGGGCAATCAGCCCCAGCATTTT	CASTGVPPMGNQPQHF
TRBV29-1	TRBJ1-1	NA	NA	TGCAGCGTTGAGGTTCAGGTCGGAACTGAAGCTTTCTTT	CSVEVQVGTEAFF
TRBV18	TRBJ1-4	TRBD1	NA	TGTGCCAGCTCACCTAACATGCCAGGGGGCGCGGATGAAAAACTGTTTTTT	CASSPNMPGGADEKLFF
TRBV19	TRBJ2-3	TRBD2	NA	TGTGCCAGTAGTCCCGGGACTAGCGGACTCACAGATACGCAGTATTTT	CASSPGTSGLTDTQYF
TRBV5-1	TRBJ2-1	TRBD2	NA	TGCGCCAGCAGCTTCTCGTACCCGAGTATGGCGGGAGTCTCCAGGAATGAGCAGTTCTTC	CASSFSYPSMAGVSRNEQFF
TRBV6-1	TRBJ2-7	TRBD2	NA	TGTGCCAGCAGTGAGGGGGGGAATTCCTACGAGCAGTACTTC	CASSEGGNSYEQYF
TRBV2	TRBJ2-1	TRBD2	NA	TGTGCCAGCAGCGGACAACCGGGACTAGCGGGGGGGAATGAGCAGTTCTTC	CASSGQPGLAGGNEQFF
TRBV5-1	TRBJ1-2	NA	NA	TGCGCCAGCAGCTGGGGAGGAACCCACTTGGCCAACTATGGCTACACCTTC	CASSWGGTHLANYGYTF
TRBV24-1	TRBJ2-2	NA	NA	TGTGCCACCAGTGATAACAGGGCCCTCTGGGCCGGGGAGCTGTTTTTT	CATSDNRALWAGELFF
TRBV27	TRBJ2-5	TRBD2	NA	TGTGCCACCCAATCGGGAGGGCTGGGGGAGACCCAGTACTTC	CATQSGGLGETQYF
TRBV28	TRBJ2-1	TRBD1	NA	TGTGCCAGCAGTTGGCAGGGGGACAGGTATTACAATGAGCAGTTCTTC	CASSWQGDRYYNEQFF
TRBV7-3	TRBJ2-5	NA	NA	TGTGCCAGCAGCTTAATTAGACAAGAGACCCAGTACTTC	CASSLIRQETQYF
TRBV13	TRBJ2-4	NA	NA	TGTGCCAGCACCTTCGGTACGGTTGCCGCCAAAAACATTCAGTACTTC	CASTFGTVAAKNIQYF
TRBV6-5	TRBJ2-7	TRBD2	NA	TGTGCCAGCATGAGAGCGGGAGGTGCCTACGAGCAGTACTTC	CASMRAGGAYEQYF
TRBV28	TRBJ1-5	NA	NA	TGTGCCAGCAGTTCCCTTCCACAGGGTGGGGCGCCCCAGCATTTT	CASSSLPQGGAPQHF
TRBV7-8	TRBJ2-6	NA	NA	TGTGCCAGCAGCTCGGGACAAGTTTTGGCCAACGTCCTGACTTTC	CASSSGQVLANVLTF
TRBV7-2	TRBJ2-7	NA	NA	TGTGCCAGCAGCTTACGGGACTTGACCTCCTACGAGCAGTACTTC	CASSLRDLTSYEQYF
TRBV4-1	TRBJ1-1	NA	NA	TGCGCCAGCAGCCAACCGACAGTGCGCACTGAAGCTTTCTTT	CASSQPTVRTEAFF
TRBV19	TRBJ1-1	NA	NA	TGTGCCAGTAGTAGGATAGACAAGAACACTGAAGCTTTCTTT	CASSRIDKNTEAFF
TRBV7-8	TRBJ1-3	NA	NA	TGTGCCAGCAGCGCCCTGGGGAGCTCTGGAAACACCATATATTTT	CASSALGSSGNTIYF
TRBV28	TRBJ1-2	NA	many	TGTGCCAGCAGTCTTCAGGGTCTTGATGTCGCTGGCTACACCTTC	CASSLQGLDVAGYTF
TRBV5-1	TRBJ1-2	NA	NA	TGCGCCAGCAGCTTGGGACTGCCAAACTATGGCTACACCTTC	CASSLGLPNYGYTF
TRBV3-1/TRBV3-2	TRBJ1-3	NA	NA	TGTGCCAGCAGCCCCCGGGGGAGGGAACGGGACACCATATATTTT	CASSPRGRERDTIYF